This record looks at one TCR beta chain sequence and its context. It lacks a known antigen. Base-call qualities are not available, and no considerably larger clone is one nucleotide away. One collaborating source in Seattle enrolled patients during active infection and followed them longitudinally through the course of disease. Whole blood was collected in K2EDTA tubes by collaborating institutions according to the institutions' own protocols. Collaborator samples were shipped for TCRbeta analysis as frozen whole blood, isolated PBMCs, or DNA extracted from either sample type. These data are taken from a study of blood T cell repertoires in COVID-19 (dated by TCRdb to 2018 to 2020). General notes on the study: Samples covering the acute and convalescent phases of COVID-19 were provided by collaborators in the United States, Italy and Spain. Samples came from the ongoing ImmuneRACE study (first 160 participants) plus 1,254 subjects from 6 global collaborators. Where HLA class I and class II types were available, the types were taken from metadata supplied by the sample provider, not from assay-based typing. The repertoires were made available in a free public database intended to serve as a resource for research on the immune response to SARS-CoV-2. A de-identified subject ID, COVID-19 status, age in years and sex were almost always included in the sample metadata. Deeply sampled blood TCRbeta repertoires from subjects exposed to, actively infected with, or recovered from COVID-19 were included in the dataset. The prospective study material was composed of cDNA or gDNA derived from T cells, B-cell-depleted T cells, or PBMCs. General study outcomes and caveats: The quantity of clinical and demographic metadata differed by source and by participant and was supplied without curation.

The CDR3 spans 17 residues, from the cysteine through the phenylalanine. Left in the record is the CDR3 DNA by itself, 51 bases read in frame from the first base. Based on the germline V gene, the CDR1 and CDR2 sequences are SGHRS and YFSETQ. A distance of 18 bases separates the germline ends of V and J, which lose 4 bases and 1 base respectively. The immunoSEQ Assay, a bias-controlled multiplex PCR, was used to amplify TCRbeta CDR3 regions from genomic DNA. Per the original workflow: Within the assay, amplification of reference gene primers was used to estimate how many nucleated cells each sample contained. To quantify the absolute abundance of each unique TCRbeta CDR3 rearrangement, sequence reads were collapsed and filtered. For each sample, productive Simpson clonality was calculated as the square root of Simpson's diversity index across productive rearrangements. Entries here come from immuneACCESS through TCRdb and include only in-frame sequences with V and J called. Some clones fail to appear in such tables; in the studies checked, an unresolved V gene covers under half of the shortfall, and the cause of the remainder is unknown. V and J calls and clone size are copied from that table; D and trimming were computed from the DNA. Recorded for this sample are fewer than 350,000 clones; roughly 89% of them occurred a single time. The biggest ten clones account for approximately 9.9% of the sample.

Sequencing input: peripheral blood. This receptor was obtained from a man in his thirties or forties with COVID-19, enrolled during active disease. Recombination connected TRBV5-1 to TRBJ2-1, with TRBD1 tentatively as D gene (5 bases match). The CDR3 amino acid sequence is: CASSARQGNPSYNEQFF. The sequence in DNA is TGCGCCAGCAGCGCCCGCCAGGGAAATCCATCCTACAATGAGCAGTTCTTC.